This section outlines one TCR beta chain sequence together with its context. No antigen is known for it. The data derive from a study of cytomegalovirus exposure and HLA in healthy donors. Notes on the study in general: While the bulk of TCR sequences proved rare, some public TCRs turned up in many donors. Diagnosis of cytomegalovirus status made by the classifier reportedly showed high specificity and sensitivity.

Germline lookup yields CDR1 LNHDA and CDR2 SQIVND (reference sequence). This CDR3 is 15 amino acids long. Trimming removed 5 bases from V and 7 bases from J, with 18 bases in between. The study drew the donors from its roughly 120-subject validation cohort, separate from the roughly 670-subject first cohort. Assay: immunoSEQ multiplex PCR; the TCRdb copy retains only in-frame clones and omits some. Among roughly 140,000 clones listed, approximately 93% were seen once. The rearrangement links TRBV19 to TRBJ1-5; weak D call: TRBD1 (6 bases). The receptor was derived from a man aged 18 to 29 in good health and CMV-seronegative. Sequencing was carried out using PBMCs. CDR3 amino acids: CASSWVGAGEQPQHF. The CDR3 DNA reads as TGTGCCAGTAGTTGGGTCGGGGCAGGGGAGCAGCCCCAGCATTTT.